This T cell receptor beta chain was sequenced in a study of blood T cell repertoires in COVID-19. TCRdb's copy holds only in-frame clones and misses some; the assay was immunoSEQ multiplex PCR. Of about 200,000 clones listed, more than 80% are singletons. The CDR3 totals 19 residues. The junction had 8 bases not matched to a gene; V was cut back by 1 base and J by 2 bases. Germline V lookup: CDR1 MNHEY, CDR2 SMNVEV (reference sequence). Sequencing was done on a sample of peripheral blood. The chain recombines TRBV27 with TRBJ2-2; 12 positions agree with TRBD2. The sequence was obtained from a man in his forties or fifties with acute or convalescent COVID-19. The CDR3 bases are TGTGCCAGCAGTTTATATCTCGGACTAGCGGGAACAAACACCGGGGAGCTGTTTTTT. Protein: CASSLYLGLAGTNTGELFF.